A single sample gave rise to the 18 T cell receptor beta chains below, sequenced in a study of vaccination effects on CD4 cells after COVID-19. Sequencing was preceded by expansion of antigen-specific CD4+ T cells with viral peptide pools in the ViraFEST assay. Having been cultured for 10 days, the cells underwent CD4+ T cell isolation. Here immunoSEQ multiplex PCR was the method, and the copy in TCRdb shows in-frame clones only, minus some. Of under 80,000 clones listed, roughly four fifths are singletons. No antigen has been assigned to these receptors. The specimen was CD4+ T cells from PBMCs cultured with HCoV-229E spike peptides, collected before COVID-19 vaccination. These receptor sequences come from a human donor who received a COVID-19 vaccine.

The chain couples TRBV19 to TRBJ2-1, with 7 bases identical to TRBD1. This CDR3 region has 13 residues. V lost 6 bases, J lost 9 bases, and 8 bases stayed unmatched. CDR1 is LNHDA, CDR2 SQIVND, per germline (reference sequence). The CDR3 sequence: CASSARGIGEQFF. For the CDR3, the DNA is TGTGCCAGTAGCGCCAGGGGGATCGGTGAGCAGTTCTTC.

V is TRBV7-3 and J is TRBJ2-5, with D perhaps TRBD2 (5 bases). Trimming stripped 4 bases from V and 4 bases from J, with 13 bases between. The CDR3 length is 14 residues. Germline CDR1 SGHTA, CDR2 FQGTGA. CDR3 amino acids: CASSYLGGGETQYF. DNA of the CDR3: TGTGCCAGCAGCTACCTCGGAGGAGGAGAGACCCAGTACTTC.

CDR3 amino acids: CASSPPTSGADTQYF. CDR3 nucleotide sequence: TGTGCCAGCAGCCCCCCAACTAGCGGGGCAGATACGCAGTATTTT. The V call is TRBV3-1 (or the pseudogene TRBV3-2), the J call TRBJ2-3; 10 bases map to TRBD2. The V gene end was trimmed by 4 bases and the J gene end by 4 bases; junction bases not matched to a gene: 5. Germline CDR1 and CDR2: LGHDT and YNNKEL (reference sequence). CDR3 length: 15 amino acids.

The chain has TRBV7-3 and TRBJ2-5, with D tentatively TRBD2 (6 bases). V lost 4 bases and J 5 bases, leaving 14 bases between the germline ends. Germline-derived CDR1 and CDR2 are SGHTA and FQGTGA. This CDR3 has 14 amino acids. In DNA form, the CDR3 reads TGTGCCAGCAGCTCATCCGGGGGATCGGAGACCCAGTACTTC. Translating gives CASSSSGGSETQYF.

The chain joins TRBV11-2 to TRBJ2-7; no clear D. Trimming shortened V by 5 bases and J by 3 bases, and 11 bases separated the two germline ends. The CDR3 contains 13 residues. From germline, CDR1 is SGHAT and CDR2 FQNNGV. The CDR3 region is CASSRSKYYEQYV. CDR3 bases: TGTGCCAGCAGCCGTTCCAAGTACTACGAGCAGTACGTC.

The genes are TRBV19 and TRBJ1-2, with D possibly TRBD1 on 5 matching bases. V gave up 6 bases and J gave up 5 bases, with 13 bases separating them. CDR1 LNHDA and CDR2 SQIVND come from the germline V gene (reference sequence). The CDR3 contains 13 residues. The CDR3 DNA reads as TGTGCCAGTAGAGACAGCGTCATATATGGCTACACCTTC. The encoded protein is CASRDSVIYGYTF.

The CDR3 sequence: CASRDVDTQYF. The CDR3 coding sequence is TGTGCCAGCAGGGACGTTGATACGCAGTATTTT. The chain uses TRBV2 and TRBJ2-3; no reliable D call. The germline V and J ends were trimmed by 6 bases and 6 bases, with 7 bases remaining between them. CDR1 SNHLY and CDR2 FYNNEI come from the germline V gene. CDR3 length: 11 residues.

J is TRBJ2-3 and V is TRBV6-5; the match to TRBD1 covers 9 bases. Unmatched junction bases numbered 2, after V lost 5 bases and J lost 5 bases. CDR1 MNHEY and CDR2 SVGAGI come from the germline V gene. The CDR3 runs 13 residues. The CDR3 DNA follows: TGTGCCAGCAGTACGGACAGGGGAGATACGCAGTATTTT. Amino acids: CASSTDRGDTQYF.

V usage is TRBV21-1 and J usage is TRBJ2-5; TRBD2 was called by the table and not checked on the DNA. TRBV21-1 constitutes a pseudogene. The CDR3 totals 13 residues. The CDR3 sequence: CASSKVGGKTQYF. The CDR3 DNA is TGTGCCAGCAGCAAAGTGGGGGGAAAGACCCAGTACTTC.

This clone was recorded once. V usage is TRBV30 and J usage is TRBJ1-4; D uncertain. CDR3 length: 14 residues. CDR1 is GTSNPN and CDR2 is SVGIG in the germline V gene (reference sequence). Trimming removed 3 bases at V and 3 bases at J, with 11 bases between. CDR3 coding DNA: TGTGCCTGGAGAAAAGGGCCAGCTAATGAAAAACTGTTTTTT. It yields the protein CAWRKGPANEKLFF.

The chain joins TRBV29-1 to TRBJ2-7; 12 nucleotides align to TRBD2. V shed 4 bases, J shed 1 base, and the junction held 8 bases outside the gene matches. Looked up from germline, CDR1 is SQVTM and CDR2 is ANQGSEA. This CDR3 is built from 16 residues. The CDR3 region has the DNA TGCAGCGTTGCTCCCCCGACTAGCGGGGGATCCTACGAGCAGTACGTC. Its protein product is CSVAPPTSGGSYEQYV.

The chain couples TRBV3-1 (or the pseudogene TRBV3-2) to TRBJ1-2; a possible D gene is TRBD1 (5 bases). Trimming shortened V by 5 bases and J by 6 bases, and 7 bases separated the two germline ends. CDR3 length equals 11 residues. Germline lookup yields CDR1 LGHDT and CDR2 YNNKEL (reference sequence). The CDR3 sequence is CASSSGHGYTF. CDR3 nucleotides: TGTGCCAGCAGCTCGGGACATGGCTACACCTTC.

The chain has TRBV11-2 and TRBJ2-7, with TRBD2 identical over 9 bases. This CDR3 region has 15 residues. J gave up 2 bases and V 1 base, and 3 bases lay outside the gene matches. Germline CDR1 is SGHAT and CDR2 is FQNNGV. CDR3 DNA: TGTGCCAGCAGCTTAGCTGGCGGGGGGGCCTACGAGCAGTACGTC. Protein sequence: CASSLAGGGAYEQYV.

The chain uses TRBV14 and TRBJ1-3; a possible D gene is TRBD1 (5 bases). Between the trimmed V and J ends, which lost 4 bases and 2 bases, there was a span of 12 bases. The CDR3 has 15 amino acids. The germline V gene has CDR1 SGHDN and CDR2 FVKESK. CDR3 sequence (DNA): TGTGCCAGCAGCCGGGACTTTGGGCCTGGAAACACCATATATTTT. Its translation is CASSRDFGPGNTIYF.

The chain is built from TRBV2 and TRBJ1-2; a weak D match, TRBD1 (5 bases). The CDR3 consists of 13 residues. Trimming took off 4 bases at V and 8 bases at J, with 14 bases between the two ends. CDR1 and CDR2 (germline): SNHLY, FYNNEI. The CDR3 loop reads CASSVGRERGYTF. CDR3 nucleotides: TGTGCCAGCAGTGTCGGCAGGGAACGAGGCTACACCTTC.

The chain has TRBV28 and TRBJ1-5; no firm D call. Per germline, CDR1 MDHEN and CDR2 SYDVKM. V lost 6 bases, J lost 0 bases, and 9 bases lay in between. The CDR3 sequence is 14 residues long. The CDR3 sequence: CASRVGFSNQPQHF. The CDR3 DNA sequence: TGTGCCAGCAGAGTCGGGTTTAGCAATCAGCCCCAGCATTTT.

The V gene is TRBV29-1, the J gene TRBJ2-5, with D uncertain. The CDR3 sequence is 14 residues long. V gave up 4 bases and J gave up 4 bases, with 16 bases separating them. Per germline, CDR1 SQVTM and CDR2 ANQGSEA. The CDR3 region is CSVVLGSTSETQYF. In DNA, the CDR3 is TGCAGCGTTGTGTTGGGTAGTACTTCAGAGACCCAGTACTTC.

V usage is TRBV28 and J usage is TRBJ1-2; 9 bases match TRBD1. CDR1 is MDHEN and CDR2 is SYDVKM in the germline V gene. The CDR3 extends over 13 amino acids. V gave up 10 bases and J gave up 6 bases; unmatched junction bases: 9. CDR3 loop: CATPSGTGNGYTF. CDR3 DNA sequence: TGTGCCACTCCATCCGGGACAGGGAATGGCTACACCTTC.